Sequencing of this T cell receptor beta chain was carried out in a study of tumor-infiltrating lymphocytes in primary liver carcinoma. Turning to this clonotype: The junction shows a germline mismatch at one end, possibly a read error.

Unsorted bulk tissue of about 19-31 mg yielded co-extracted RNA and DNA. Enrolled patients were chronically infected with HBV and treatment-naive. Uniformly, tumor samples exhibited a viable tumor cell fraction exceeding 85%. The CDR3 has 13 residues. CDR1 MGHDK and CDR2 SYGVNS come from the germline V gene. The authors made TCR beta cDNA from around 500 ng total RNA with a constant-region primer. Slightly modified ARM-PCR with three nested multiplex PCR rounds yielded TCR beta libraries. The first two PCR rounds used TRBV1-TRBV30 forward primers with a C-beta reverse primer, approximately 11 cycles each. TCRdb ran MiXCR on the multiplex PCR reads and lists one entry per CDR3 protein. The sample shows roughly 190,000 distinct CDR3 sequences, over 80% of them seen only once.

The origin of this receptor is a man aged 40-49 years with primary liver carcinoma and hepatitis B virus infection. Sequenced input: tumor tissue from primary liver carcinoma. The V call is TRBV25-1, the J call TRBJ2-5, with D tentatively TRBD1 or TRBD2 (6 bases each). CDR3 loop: CASSESGAETEYF. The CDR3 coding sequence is TGTGCCAGCAGCGAATCGGGGGCGGAGACCGAGTACTTC. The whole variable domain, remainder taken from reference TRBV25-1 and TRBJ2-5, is EADIYQTPRYLVIGTGKKITLECSQTMGHDKMYWYQQDPGMELHLIHYSYGVNSTEKGDLSSESTVSRIRTEHFPLTLESARPSHTSQYLCASSESGAETEYFGPGTRLLVL.